Reported below is one TCR beta chain. Its specific antigen is unknown. Base qualities are not provided; no much larger clone lies one nucleotide away. The method behind the library was 5' RACE. The sequencing machine was an Illumina HiSeq 2500. A second roughly 7 to 12 cycle PCR used a sample-barcoded 5' primer and a J-beta primer mix. Each TCR beta cDNA molecule received a unique molecular identifier from a template-switch 5' adaptor carrying 12 random nucleotides. At least 2.5 million CDR3-containing paired-end reads were obtained from each sample. All of the RNA was converted into first-strand cDNA using the Mint cDNA synthesis kit, with a TRBC-specific oligonucleotide serving as the primer. All cDNA was treated with uracil-DNA glycosylase and then went through a first 18-cycle PCR with the universal primers M1SS and BC2_uni_R. On the authors' methods: Normalization of each sample was performed by random selection of 1 million high-quality reads, each carrying a distinct molecular identifier. Reads sharing molecular identifiers were discarded rather than binned into consensus sequences. CDR3 identification, clonotype clustering and error correction used MiTCR with a Q25 quality threshold and the strictest error-elimination algorithm. A nonparametric unseen species model with Euler transformation was used to estimate lower-bound total TCR beta diversity. TCRdb reanalyzed the raw reads on its own, using fastp at Q25 for trimming and MiXCR for clone calling, and kept in-frame beta chains. Identical CDR3 protein sequences are pooled into one entry, listed with their most common genes and DNA. The V and J calls were not made by the authors but by TCRdb's processing. In all, the sample holds more than 600,000 distinct CDR3 sequences, and more than 20% of those were seen once. The ten largest clones take up 9.4% of the sample.

This specimen belongs to a study of blood T cells in healthy people across ages (dated by TCRdb to the mid-2010s). For context, the study as a whole: Template switching captured roughly one uniquely barcoded TCR beta cDNA molecule per two T cells in model experiments. Using deep sequencing normalized with unique cDNA molecular identifiers, the study measured how TCR beta repertoire diversity changes with age. The donors were divided into four age groups: young (average roughly 15 years), middle-aged (roughly 40), aged (approximately 62) and long-lived (roughly 82). For two donors (one aged 18 to 30 and one aged 80 or older), the study analyzed two additional independent replicas of 1 million unique cDNA reads from the same blood draw.

CDR1 DFQATT and CDR2 SNEGSKA are derived from the germline V gene (reference sequence). The cysteine opens and the phenylalanine closes a CDR3 of 12 amino acids. Of the read, only the CDR3 DNA is kept; its 36 bases are in frame from base 1. V lost 7 bases and J lost 7 bases, and the count of bases not matched to a germline gene is 8. Points the paper makes about the study in general: Because profiling used bulk unsorted PBMCs, naive and antigen-experienced compartments could not be compared conclusively. The long-lived group showed more naive CD4+ T cells, fewer expanded clones and increased TCR diversity than the aged group, suggesting age selection. Estimates of total diversity based on one million sequenced T cells were considered lower bounds and underestimates. Observed TCR beta diversity correlated strongly with the percentage of naive T cells measured by flow cytometry. Observed TCR beta diversity per million T cells fell roughly linearly with age, and a significant reduction was already apparent by age about 43. Because donor CMV infection status was unknown, age-related changes in expanded clonotypes were potentially confounded.

The donors were around 39 Caucasian individuals from Russia, aged roughly 6 to 90 years, who were systemically healthy. Roughly 10 milliliters of peripheral blood were collected from each donor into EDTA-treated Vacutainer tubes. PBMCs were isolated by Ficoll-Paque density-gradient centrifugation, with at least 6 million obtained per sample. Total RNA was extracted from PBMCs with Trizol reagent, with at least 5.5 micrograms obtained per sample. The percentages of naive CD45RAhigh/CD27high T cells were determined by flow cytometry on a PBMC aliquot from every donor. The same data also went into a second study, on T cells of mothers and their children. According to the second study: Nine systemically healthy Caucasian individuals, comprising three mothers and their six children, were included as donors. cDNA synthesis consumed the entire amount of extracted RNA, loaded at approximately 1.6 ug RNA in each 15 ul reaction. In the second PCR, sample barcodes and 2-4 random nucleotides were introduced via the M1S primer. Each mother yielded over 8.5 million TCR beta CDR3 reads and each child about 3 million reads. TCR recombination output is similarly shaped by thymic selection in related and unrelated pairs, with a minor effect exerted by inherited differences. Normalized repertoire overlap in related mother-child pairs was always slightly higher than in unrelated mother-child pairs, but the difference was never significant. No persistent microchimeric T cell clones were detected, at a sensitivity of 90 to 100 clones per million clonotypes. Deep NGS was used in the study to compare the TCR beta repertoires of mothers and children and to look for features that separate related mother-child pairs from unrelated individuals. The mean age was around 42 +/- 4 years for the mothers and about 10 +/- 4 years for the children. Libraries were sequenced on Illumina HiSeq 2000 with 100+100 nt paired-end reads after adapter ligation with NEBNext reagents. To prevent cross-contamination, the mother and child libraries were prepared a month apart and were sequenced in separate runs. Each donor had between about 450,000 and 2,300,000 distinct TCR beta clonotypes identified. Naive TCR beta clonotypes were estimated from low-frequency clonotypes matched to each donor's FACS-determined naive share, without sorting.

The sample comprised blood. This TCR was sampled from a boy between 10 and 17 years old in good health. The chain is made from TRBV20-1 and TRBJ1-2; 8 bases in the junction line up with TRBD1. The DNA is as follows: TGCAGTGAAGGGGGCAGGGGGCCTGGCTACACCTTC. This translates into CSEGGRGPGYTF.